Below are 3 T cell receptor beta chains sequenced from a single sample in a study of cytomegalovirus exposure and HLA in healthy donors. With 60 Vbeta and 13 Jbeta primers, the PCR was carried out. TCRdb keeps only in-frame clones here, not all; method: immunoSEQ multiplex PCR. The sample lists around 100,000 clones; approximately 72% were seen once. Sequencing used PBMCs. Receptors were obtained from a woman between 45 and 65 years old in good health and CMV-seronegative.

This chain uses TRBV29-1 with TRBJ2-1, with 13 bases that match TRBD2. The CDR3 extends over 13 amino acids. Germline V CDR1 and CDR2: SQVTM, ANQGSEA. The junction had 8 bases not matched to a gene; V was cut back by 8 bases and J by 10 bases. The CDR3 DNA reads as TGCAGCTTGGTAGGACTAGCGGGAGCAGAGCAGTTCTTC. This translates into CSLVGLAGAEQFF.

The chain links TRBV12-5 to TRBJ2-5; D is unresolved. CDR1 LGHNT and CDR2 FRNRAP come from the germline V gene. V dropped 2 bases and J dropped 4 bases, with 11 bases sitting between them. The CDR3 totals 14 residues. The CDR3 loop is CASGLNPYSETQYF. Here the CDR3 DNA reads TGTGCTAGTGGTTTGAACCCCTATTCAGAGACCCAGTACTTC. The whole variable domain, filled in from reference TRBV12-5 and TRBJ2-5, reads DARVTQTPRHKVTEMGQEVTMRCQPILGHNTVFWYRQTMMQGLELLAYFRNRAPLDDSGMPKDRFSAEMPDATLATLKIQPSEPRDSAVYFCASGLNPYSETQYFGPGTRLLVL.

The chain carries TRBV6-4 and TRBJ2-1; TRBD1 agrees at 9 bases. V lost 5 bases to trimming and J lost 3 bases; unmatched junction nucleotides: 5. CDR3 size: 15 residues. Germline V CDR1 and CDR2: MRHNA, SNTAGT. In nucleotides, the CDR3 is TGTGCCAGCAGTATGGGACAGGGAGTCTACAATGAGCAGTTCTTC. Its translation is CASSMGQGVYNEQFF.